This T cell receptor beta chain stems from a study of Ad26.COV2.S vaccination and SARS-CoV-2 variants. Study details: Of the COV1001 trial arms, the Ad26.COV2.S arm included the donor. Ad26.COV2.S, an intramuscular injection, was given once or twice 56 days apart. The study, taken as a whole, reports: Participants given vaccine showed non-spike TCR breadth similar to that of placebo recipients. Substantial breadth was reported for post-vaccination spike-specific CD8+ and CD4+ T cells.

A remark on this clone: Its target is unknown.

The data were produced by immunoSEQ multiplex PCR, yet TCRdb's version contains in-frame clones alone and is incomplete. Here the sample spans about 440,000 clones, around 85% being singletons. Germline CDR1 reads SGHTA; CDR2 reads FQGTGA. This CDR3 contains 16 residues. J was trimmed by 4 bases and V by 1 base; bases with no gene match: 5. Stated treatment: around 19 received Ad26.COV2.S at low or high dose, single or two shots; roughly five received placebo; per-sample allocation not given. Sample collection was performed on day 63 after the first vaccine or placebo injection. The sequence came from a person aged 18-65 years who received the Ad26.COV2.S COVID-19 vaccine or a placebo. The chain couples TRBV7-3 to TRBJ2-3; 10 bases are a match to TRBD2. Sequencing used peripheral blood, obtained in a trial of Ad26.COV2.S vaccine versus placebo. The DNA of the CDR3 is TGTGCCAGCAGCTTAAACCCTAGCGGGAGTTCAGATACGCAGTATTTT. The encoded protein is CASSLNPSGSSDTQYF.